These T cell receptor beta chains were read from a single sample in a study of T cell responses to AZD1222 COVID-19 vaccine. Repertoires were generated with immunoSEQ multiplex PCR, while TCRdb's copy carries only in-frame clones and drops some. The sample includes 90,000 or so clones, approximately 88% of them seen just once. This specimen was peripheral blood, taken on day 0 of AZD1222 vaccination. The receptors shown here come from an adult in good health. The CDR3 runs from the conserved cysteine through the conserved F or W. The D gene is left open where the match is weak. Not every row has a clone size; where given, it reads once, few, many or a size class.

clone_size j_call d_call v_call cdr3_nt cdr3_aa
. TRBJ2-1 TRBD2 TRBV6-5 TGTGCCAGCCGGCCCAGGGCTAGCGGGATTCAGTTCTTC CASRPRASGIQFF
. TRBJ1-1 . TRBV24-1 TGTGCCACCAGTGAATGGTGGGAAACTGAAGCTTTCTTT CATSEWWETEAFF
. TRBJ2-1 . TRBV7-2 TGTGCCAGCAGCTTACTGGGGGTCGAATACAATGAGCAGTTCTTC CASSLLGVEYNEQFF
. TRBJ1-3 TRBD1 TRBV3-1/TRBV3-2 TGTGCCAGCAGCCAAATGGGACAGGGCTCTGGAAACACCATATATTTT CASSQMGQGSGNTIYF
. TRBJ1-6 . TRBV5-1 TGCGCCAGCAGCTTACAGGGCCCCCTCCACTTT CASSLQGPLHF
once TRBJ1-6 . TRBV27 TGTGCCAGCAGTACGACCTATAATTCACCCCTCCACTTT CASSTTYNSPLHF
once TRBJ1-1 TRBD1 TRBV5-4 TGTGCCAGCAGCCGACAGGGTATGCCTACTGAAGCTTTCTTT CASSRQGMPTEAFF
. TRBJ2-3 . TRBV7-9 TGTGCCAGCAGCTTTTCCGTGGATACGCAGTATTTT CASSFSVDTQYF
. TRBJ1-1 . TRBV5-5 TGTGCCAGCAGCTTGGAGGGCGGGTGGAACACTGAAGCTTTCTTT CASSLEGGWNTEAFF
. TRBJ1-2 . TRBV9 TGTGCCAGCAGCGGTGGGGTCTCCGGGAACTATGGCTACACCTTC CASSGGVSGNYGYTF
few TRBJ2-3 TRBD2 TRBV7-2 TGTGCCAGCAGCACGGGACTAGCGGGTAGCACAGATACGCAGTATTTT CASSTGLAGSTDTQYF
. TRBJ2-1 TRBD2 TRBV15 TGTGCCACCAGTCCCTTAAGAGGAGCGGGAGGCAAAACCTACAATGAGCAGTTCTTC CATSPLRGAGGKTYNEQFF
. TRBJ2-1 . TRBV2 TGTGCCAGCAGTGCGACGGGGAATGAGCAGTTCTTC CASSATGNEQFF
. TRBJ1-5 . TRBV2 TGTGCCATCTCCTCCGGCTATCAGCCCCAGCATTTT CAISSGYQPQHF
. TRBJ2-7 . TRBV6-5 TGTGCCAGCAGATTGGACACCTACGAGCAGTACTTC CASRLDTYEQYF
. TRBJ2-1 . TRBV5-4 TGTGCCAGCAGCTTCACCTCTGGGGATTCAATGTACAATGAGCAGTTCTTC CASSFTSGDSMYNEQFF
. TRBJ2-7 . TRBV27 TGTGCCAGCAGTCCTCGGGGGGCCCCCGAGCAGTACTTC CASSPRGAPEQYF
. TRBJ2-2 TRBD2 TRBV5-6 TGTGCCAGCAGCTTCTTAGCGGGAGTGGGCACCGGGGAGCTGTTTTTT CASSFLAGVGTGELFF
. TRBJ2-1 TRBD1 TRBV14 TGTGCCAGCAGCCAAGGGGGACAGGGATACAATGAGCAGTTCTTC CASSQGGQGYNEQFF
few TRBJ1-2 . TRBV19 TGTGCCAGTAGCGGACAGCCGGCTAACTATGGCTACACCTTC CASSGQPANYGYTF
. TRBJ1-1 TRBD1 TRBV11-3 TGTGCCAGTAGCTTTGGGACAGGGGACACGGGGAACACTGAAGCTTTCTTT CASSFGTGDTGNTEAFF
. TRBJ1-1 TRBD1 TRBV28 TGTGCCAGCAGTTTTGGACAGGGAGCGACTGAAGCTTTCTTT CASSFGQGATEAFF
few TRBJ1-1 . TRBV7-9 TGTGCCGTAAGCGTCCTGAACACTGAAGCTTTCTTT CAVSVLNTEAFF
. TRBJ2-3 . TRBV5-5 TGTGCCAGCAGCTCCCGACAGGGGCGGGGGGATACGCAGTATTTT CASSSRQGRGDTQYF
few TRBJ2-1 TRBD2 TRBV7-6 TGTGCCAGCAGCCCAAGACTAGCGGGGAACAATGAGCAGTTCTTC CASSPRLAGNNEQFF
once TRBJ1-3 . TRBV30 TGTGCCTGGACAAACCGGGGCGGCAACTCTGGAAACACCATATATTTT CAWTNRGGNSGNTIYF
. TRBJ1-1 TRBD1 TRBV29-1 TGCAGCGCCAGCCGGGACAGTGCCCCTGAAGCTTTCTTT CSASRDSAPEAFF
. TRBJ2-3 TRBD2 TRBV6-2/TRBV6-3 TGTGCCAGCAGTTTGGTAACTAGCGGGAGCTCAGATACGCAGTATTTT CASSLVTSGSSDTQYF
. TRBJ1-2 . TRBV7-9 TGTGCCAGCAGACGGCCGGGCAGCACCTATGGCTACACCTTC CASRRPGSTYGYTF
. TRBJ2-7 . TRBV6-5 TGTGCCAGCAGTTACCCCGGTGTCGACGAGCAGTACTTC CASSYPGVDEQYF
. TRBJ2-7 . TRBV7-9 TGTGCCAGCAGCTTAGCGCCTACCTACGAGCAGTACTTC CASSLAPTYEQYF
once TRBJ1-3 . TRBV7-2 TGTGCCAGCAGCTCGGAACGGGCTGGAAACACCATATATTTT CASSSERAGNTIYF
once TRBJ2-7 . TRBV4-1 TGCGCCAGCAGCCAAGGTTCACAGGGATCCTACGAGCAGTACTTC CASSQGSQGSYEQYF
. TRBJ2-7 TRBD1 TRBV5-6 TGTGCCAGCAGCTTGAAGACAGGGGTCGGGTACGAGCAGTACTTC CASSLKTGVGYEQYF
. TRBJ2-6 . TRBV5-5 TGTGCCAGCAGCTTGACCATAGACAACGTCCTGACTTTC CASSLTIDNVLTF
. TRBJ1-1 TRBD1 TRBV28 TGTGCCAGCAGTTTTGGACAGGGGGCTACTGAAGCTTTCTTT CASSFGQGATEAFF
once TRBJ2-7 . TRBV5-1 TGCGCCAGCAGCTTGGCCGATTCAGGGGCCAGCGAGCAGTACTTC CASSLADSGASEQYF
. TRBJ2-7 . TRBV27 TGTGCCAGCAGTTTAAATTGGGGAGTCGACGAGCAGTACTTC CASSLNWGVDEQYF
once TRBJ1-3 . TRBV19 TGTGCCAGTACTATTCGAGGGTCCCCTGGAAACACCATATATTTT CASTIRGSPGNTIYF
once TRBJ1-5 . TRBV18 TGTGCCAGCTCACCCCTTAAGGACAGAAATCAGCCCCAGCATTTT CASSPLKDRNQPQHF
. TRBJ1-3 TRBD1 TRBV5-1 TGCGCCAGCAGCCAACAGGGGGCCAGCTCTGGAAACACCATATATTTT CASSQQGASSGNTIYF
. TRBJ2-7 TRBD1 TRBV27 TGTGCCAGCAGTTTCGCACCCGGGACAGGGGGGATAGAGCAGTACTTC CASSFAPGTGGIEQYF
. TRBJ1-3 . TRBV7-8 TGTGCCAGCAAAAAGACAGAAGGGGGCTCTGGAAACACCATATATTTT CASKKTEGGSGNTIYF
. TRBJ1-5 . TRBV5-5 TGTGCCAGCAGCTTGGGTTCGGGTAGGGTTGGTCAGCCCCAGCATTTT CASSLGSGRVGQPQHF
. TRBJ1-4 TRBD1 TRBV18 TGTGCCAGCTCATCCCAAGGGGGCCGGAATGAAAAACTGTTTTTT CASSSQGGRNEKLFF
. TRBJ2-1 TRBD1 TRBV19 TGTGCCAGTAGTATACGAAAGGGACAGGGGGACAATGAGCAGTTCTTC CASSIRKGQGDNEQFF
. TRBJ1-5 TRBD1 TRBV27 TGTGCCAGCCGTCGGACAGGAGTTCAGCCCCAGCATTTT CASRRTGVQPQHF
. TRBJ2-3 . TRBV7-9 TGTGCCAGCAGCCCTCTCGGGCTAGAGGGCACAGATACGCAGTATTTT CASSPLGLEGTDTQYF
. TRBJ2-7 . TRBV27 TGTGCCAGCAGCCAGGTAAACTCCTACGAGCAGTACTTC CASSQVNSYEQYF
. TRBJ2-1 TRBD1 TRBV24-1 TGTGCCACCAGTGGCTACCTTGGGACAGGGGGCGATGAGCAGTTCTTC CATSGYLGTGGDEQFF
. TRBJ2-3 . TRBV2 TGTGCCAGCATGGGGCAGTCCACAGATACGCAGTATTTT CASMGQSTDTQYF
. TRBJ2-7 TRBD1 TRBV18 TGTGCCAGCTCACCTACAGGGGGCGAGCAGTACTTC CASSPTGGEQYF
. TRBJ2-1 TRBD2 TRBV28 TGTGCCAGCAGGCATACATTCCGGCCTAGCGGGAGGAATGAGCAGTTCTTC CASRHTFRPSGRNEQFF
. TRBJ2-1 TRBD2 TRBV24-1 TGTGCCACCAGTGAAGCGACTAGCGGTCGCAATGAGCAGTTCTTC CATSEATSGRNEQFF
. TRBJ1-1 . TRBV24-1 TGTGCCATCCGTTCGGGGGCGAACACTGAAGCTTTCTTT CAIRSGANTEAFF
. TRBJ1-4 . TRBV19 TGTGCCAGTAGTCCTCGACGGGACAAGCAGGAAAAACTGTTTTTT CASSPRRDKQEKLFF
once TRBJ2-5 . TRBV28 TGTGCGACCGGGACTCCCCAAGAGACCCAGTACTTC CATGTPQETQYF
. TRBJ1-2 . TRBV7-9 TGTGCCAGCAGCTTATCGGACGTCGGTGGCTACACCTTC CASSLSDVGGYTF